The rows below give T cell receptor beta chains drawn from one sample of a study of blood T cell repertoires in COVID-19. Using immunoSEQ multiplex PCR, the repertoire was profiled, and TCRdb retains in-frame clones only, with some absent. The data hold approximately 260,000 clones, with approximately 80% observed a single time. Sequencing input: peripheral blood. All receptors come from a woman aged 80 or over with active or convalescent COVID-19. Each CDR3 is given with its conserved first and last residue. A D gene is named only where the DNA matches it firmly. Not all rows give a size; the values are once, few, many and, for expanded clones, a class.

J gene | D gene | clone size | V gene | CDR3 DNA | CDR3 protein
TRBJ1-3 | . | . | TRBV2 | TGTGCCAGCAGTGTTACCTACGCGTACTCTGGAAACACCATATATTTT | CASSVTYAYSGNTIYF
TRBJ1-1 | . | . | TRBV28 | TGTGCCAGCAGTTTCACAGAGATGAACACTGAAGCTTTCTTT | CASSFTEMNTEAFF
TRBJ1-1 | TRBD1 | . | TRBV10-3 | TGTGCCATCAGTGCTAAACAGGGGAGTCGAAAAACTGAAGCTTTCTTT | CAISAKQGSRKTEAFF
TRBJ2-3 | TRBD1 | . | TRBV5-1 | TGCGCCACTCGACAGGGCCCCGCAGATACGCAGTATTTT | CATRQGPADTQYF
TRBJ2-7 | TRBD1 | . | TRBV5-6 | TGTGCCAGCAGCTTCCAGACAGGGCCTACAGCCTACGAGCAGTACTTC | CASSFQTGPTAYEQYF
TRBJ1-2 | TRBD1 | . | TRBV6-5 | TGTGCCAGCAGTTACTCGAGGACAGGGGGCGGGTATGGCTACACCTTC | CASSYSRTGGGYGYTF
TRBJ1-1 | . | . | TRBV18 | TGTGCCAGCTCACCTAAGACAGGACCCACTGAAGCTTTCTTT | CASSPKTGPTEAFF
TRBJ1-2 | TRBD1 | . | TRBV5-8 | TGTGCCAGCACCTCAACAGGGGGCCGAATCTACACCTTC | CASTSTGGRIYTF
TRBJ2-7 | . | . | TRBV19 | TGTGCCAGTAGTCACCGTACAGGGAACGGGGCCTACGAGCAGTACTTC | CASSHRTGNGAYEQYF
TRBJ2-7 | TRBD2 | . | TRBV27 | TGTGCCAGCAGTTACGGGAGGGGTTACGAGCAGTACTTC | CASSYGRGYEQYF
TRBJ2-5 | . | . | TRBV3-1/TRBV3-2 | TGTGCCAGCAGCCAAGCAGGGCAAGGAGAGACCCAGTACTTC | CASSQAGQGETQYF
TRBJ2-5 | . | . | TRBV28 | TGTGCCAGCACCCCCGGGGGAAAAGAGACCCAGTACTTC | CASTPGGKETQYF
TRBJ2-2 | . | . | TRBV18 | TGTGCCAGCTCACCACCTGACAGAGACACCGGGGAGCTGTTTTTT | CASSPPDRDTGELFF
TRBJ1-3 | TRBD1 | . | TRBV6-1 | TGTGCCAGCAGTGAAGCATGGGGGACAGGGTTACGGGCTGGAAACACCATATATTTT | CASSEAWGTGLRAGNTIYF
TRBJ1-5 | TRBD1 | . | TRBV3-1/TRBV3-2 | TGTGCCAGCAGCCAAGTGGGACAGGGGGCCTTCGGCAATCAGCCCCAGCATTTT | CASSQVGQGAFGNQPQHF
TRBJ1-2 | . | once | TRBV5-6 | TGTGCCAGCAGCTTCCGGGACGGGAGACGAGGCTACACCTTC | CASSFRDGRRGYTF
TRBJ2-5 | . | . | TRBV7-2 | TGTGCCAGCAGCTTAGTGGTCAGGGCCCAAGAGACCCAGTACTTC | CASSLVVRAQETQYF
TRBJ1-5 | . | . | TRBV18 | TGTGCCAGCTCACAGGGGGGGGGCGCGGGCAATCAGCCCCAGCATTTT | CASSQGGGAGNQPQHF
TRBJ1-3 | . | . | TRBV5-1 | TGCGCCAGCAGCTTGGCCGAACAAGGGGCGGGAAACACCATATATTTT | CASSLAEQGAGNTIYF
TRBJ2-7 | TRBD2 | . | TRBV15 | TGTGCCACCAGCAGAGGGGGCCTAGCGGGAGCAGCCGAGCAGTACTTC | CATSRGGLAGAAEQYF
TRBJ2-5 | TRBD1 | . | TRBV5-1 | TGCGCCAGCAGCTTGGGACAGGGGGAAGAGACCCAGTACTTC | CASSLGQGEETQYF
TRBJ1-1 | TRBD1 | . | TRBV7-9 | TGTGCCAGCAGCCTGGGTTGGGACAGGATGAACACTGAAGCTTTCTTT | CASSLGWDRMNTEAFF
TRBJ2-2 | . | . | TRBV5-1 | TGCGCCAGCAGCCAAGGGGTCACCGGGGAGCTGTTTTTT | CASSQGVTGELFF
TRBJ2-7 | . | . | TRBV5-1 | TGCGCCAGCAGCTTACAGGGTGCGACCTTGAGCGAGCAGTACTTC | CASSLQGATLSEQYF
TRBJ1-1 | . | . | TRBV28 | . | CASILGGQVFEAFF
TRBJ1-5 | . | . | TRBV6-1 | TGTGCCAGCAGTGAGCTAACCAGGGGCTGGAATCAGCCCCAGCATTTT | CASSELTRGWNQPQHF
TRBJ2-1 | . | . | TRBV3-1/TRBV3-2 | TGTGCCAGCAGCCAAGATCCGGGGGACAATGAGCAGTTCTTC | CASSQDPGDNEQFF
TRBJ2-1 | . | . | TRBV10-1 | TGCGCCAGCAGTGAGTCGACAGCCAGCCTCTACAATGAGCAGTTCTTC | CASSESTASLYNEQFF
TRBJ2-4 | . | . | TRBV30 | TGTGCCTTGGAGAGCGTTTCGGGCAAAAACATTCAGTACTTC | CALESVSGKNIQYF
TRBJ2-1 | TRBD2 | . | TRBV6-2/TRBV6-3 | TGTGCCAGCAGTTATTCTAGCGGGAGGGCGAACAATGAGCAGTTCTTC | CASSYSSGRANNEQFF
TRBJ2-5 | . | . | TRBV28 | TGTGCCAGCACTTCCAGCGCACAAGAGACCCAGTACTTC | CASTSSAQETQYF
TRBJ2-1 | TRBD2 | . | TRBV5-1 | TGCGCCAGCAGCTTGGAGCTAGCGGGAGGCTACAATGAGCAGTTCTTC | CASSLELAGGYNEQFF
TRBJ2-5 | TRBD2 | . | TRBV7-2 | TGTGCCAGCAGCTTAGGCGGGGGGGCAGAGACCCAGTACTTC | CASSLGGGAETQYF
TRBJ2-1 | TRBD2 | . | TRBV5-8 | TGTGCCAGCAGTGACGATACGGGGGGAGGATACAATGAGCAGTTCTTC | CASSDDTGGGYNEQFF
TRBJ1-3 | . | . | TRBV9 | TGTGCCAGCAGCGTATCTACAGGGAGAAACACCATATATTTT | CASSVSTGRNTIYF
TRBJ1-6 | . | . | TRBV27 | TGTGCCAGCCGCACCGGCGGCCTAGCGGGTTCACCCCTCCACTTT | CASRTGGLAGSPLHF
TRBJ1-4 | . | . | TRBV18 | TGTGCCAGCTCAGCCTACGACAGTGCAACTAATGAAAAACTGTTTTTT | CASSAYDSATNEKLFF
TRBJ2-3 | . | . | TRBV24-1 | TGTGCCACCGGGACTAGCACAGATACGCAGTATTTT | CATGTSTDTQYF
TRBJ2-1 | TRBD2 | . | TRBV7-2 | TGTGCCAGCAGCACCGGCGGGGGCTACAATGAGCAGTTCTTC | CASSTGGGYNEQFF
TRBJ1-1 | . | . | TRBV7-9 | TGTGCCAGCAGCTTAGGGTCTACAGGGTGGTCTGAAGCTTTCTTT | CASSLGSTGWSEAFF
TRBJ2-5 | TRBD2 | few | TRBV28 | TGTGCCAGCAGTTTAGGGCCAGCGGGAGGGGGAAAGACCCAGTACTTC | CASSLGPAGGGKTQYF
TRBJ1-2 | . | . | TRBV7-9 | TGTGCCAGCAGCCCACAGGGAAGTGCTGGCTACACCTTC | CASSPQGSAGYTF
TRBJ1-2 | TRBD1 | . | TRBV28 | TGTGCCAGCAGCGAAGCAGGGGGCGCGGGTGGCTACACCTTC | CASSEAGGAGGYTF
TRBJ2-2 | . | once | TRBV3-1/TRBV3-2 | TGTGCCAGCAGCCAAGATCCGGGGACCGGGGAGCTGTTTTTT | CASSQDPGTGELFF